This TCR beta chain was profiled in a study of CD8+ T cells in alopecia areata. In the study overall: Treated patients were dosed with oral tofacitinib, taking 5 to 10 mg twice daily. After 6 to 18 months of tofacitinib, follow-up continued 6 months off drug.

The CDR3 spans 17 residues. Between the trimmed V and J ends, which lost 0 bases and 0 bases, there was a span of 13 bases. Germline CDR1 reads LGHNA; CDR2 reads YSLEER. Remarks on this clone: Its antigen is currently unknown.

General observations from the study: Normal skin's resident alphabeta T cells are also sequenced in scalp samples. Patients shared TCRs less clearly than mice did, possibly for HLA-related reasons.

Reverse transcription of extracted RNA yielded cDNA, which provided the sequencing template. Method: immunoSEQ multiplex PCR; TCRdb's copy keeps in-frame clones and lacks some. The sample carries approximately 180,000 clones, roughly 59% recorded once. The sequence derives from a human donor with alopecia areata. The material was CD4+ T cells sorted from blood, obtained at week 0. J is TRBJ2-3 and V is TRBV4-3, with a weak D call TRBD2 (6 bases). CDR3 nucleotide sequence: TGCGCCAGCAGCCAAGATCTAGGAACTAGCAGCACAGATACGCAGTATTTT. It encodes CASSQDLGTSSTDTQYF.